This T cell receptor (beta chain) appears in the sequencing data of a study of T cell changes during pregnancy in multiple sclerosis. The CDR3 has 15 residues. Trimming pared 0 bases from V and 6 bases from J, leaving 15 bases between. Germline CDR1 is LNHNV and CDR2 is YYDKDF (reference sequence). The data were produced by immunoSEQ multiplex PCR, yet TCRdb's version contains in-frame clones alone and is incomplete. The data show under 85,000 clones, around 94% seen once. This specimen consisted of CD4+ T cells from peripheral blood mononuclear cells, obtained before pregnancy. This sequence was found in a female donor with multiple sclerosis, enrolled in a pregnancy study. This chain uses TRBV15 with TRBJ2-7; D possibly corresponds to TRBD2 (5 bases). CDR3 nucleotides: TGTGCCACCAGCAGAGATATGGGCCCCGCGGGCGAGCAGTACTTC. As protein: CATSRDMGPAGEQYF.